The clone carrying this TCR beta chain was seen a handful of times. The sample is drawn from a study of CD8+ T cells in alopecia areata. This CDR3 comprises 9 residues. CDR1 is SQVTM and CDR2 is ANQGSEA in the germline V gene. With 5 bases removed from V and 10 bases from J, the gap between germline ends came to 8 bases. Extracted RNA was reverse transcribed, and the resulting cDNA served as sequencing template. This table comes from immunoSEQ multiplex PCR, and its TCRdb copy is limited to in-frame clones, with some not included. Of roughly 180,000 clones in the sample, around 60% were seen once. As for treatment: oral pan-JAK inhibitor, 5-10 mg twice daily.

The chain carries TRBV29-1 and TRBJ1-1; D remains unclear. This clonotype was obtained from a human donor with alopecia areata. The sample here was CD4+ T cells sorted from blood, taken at week 4, from a patient treated with tofacitinib. In DNA form, the CDR3 reads TGCAGCGTTCCTGTCGGAGCTTTCTTT. Its protein is CSVPVGAFF.